These 25 T cell receptor beta chains came from one sample sequenced in a study of T cell responses to AZD1222 COVID-19 vaccine. Clones were sequenced by immunoSEQ multiplex PCR, and TCRdb holds only the in-frame ones, with some missing. The sample consists of 86,000 or so clones, roughly 90% of them appearing once. Sequencing was performed on peripheral blood, taken 28 days after the second AZD1222 dose. The receptors come from an adult who received the AZD1222 COVID-19 vaccine.

The chain recombines TRBV6-6 with TRBJ1-2, with no clear D. The V end lost 0 bases, the J end lost 6 bases, and 11 bases lay between the germline ends. This CDR3 is 14 amino acids long. CDR1 and CDR2 from the germline V gene are MNHNY and SVGAGI (reference sequence). The CDR3 here is CASSYSTKGNGYTF. The CDR3 DNA reads TGTGCCAGCAGTTACTCGACTAAAGGAAATGGCTACACCTTC.

The chain uses TRBV6-2 or TRBV6-3 and TRBJ1-1; TRBD1 matches 7 bases. Germline CDR1 and CDR2: MNHEY and SVGEGT. The V and J ends lost 6 bases and 3 bases, in that order; junction bases with no gene match: 4. This CDR3 is 13 amino acids long. The CDR3 nucleotides read TGTGCCAGCAGCAGACAGGGAGACACTGAAGCTTTCTTT. It codes for CASSRQGDTEAFF.

The V gene is TRBV16, the J gene TRBJ1-3, with D unclear. This CDR3 is 15 amino acids long. Looked up from germline, CDR1 is KGHSY and CDR2 is FQNENV. V shed 5 bases and J shed 10 bases, with 21 bases lying between them. CDR3 region: CASSKFPPGEATIYF. CDR3 in DNA: TGTGCCAGCAGCAAATTCCCGCCTGGGGAGGCGACCATATATTTT. The full variable domain, in which reference TRBV16 and TRBJ1-3 provide the parts outside the CDR3, is GEEVAQTPKHLVRGEGQKAKLYCAPIKGHSYVFWYQQVLKNEFKFLISFQNENVFDETGMPKERFSAKCLPNSPCSLEIQATKLEDSAVYFCASSKFPPGEATIYFGEGSWLTVV.

The J gene is TRBJ1-5, the V gene TRBV6-2 or TRBV6-3, with TRBD1 matching 8 bases. The CDR3 loop spans 16 amino acids. With V trimmed by 6 bases and J by 3 bases, 10 bases remained unmatched. Germline CDR1 MNHEY, CDR2 SVGEGT. The CDR3 DNA sequence: TGTGCCAGCAGCGGGGGGGGACAGGCGAACAATCAGCCCCAGCATTTT. Its translation is CASSGGGQANNQPQHF.

The J gene is TRBJ2-1, the V gene TRBV9; D is ambiguous. V lost 0 bases to trimming and J lost 0 bases, with 7 bases between them. The germline gives CDR1 SGDLS, CDR2 YYNGEE. The CDR3 covers 15 residues. The CDR3 spells CASSVDVSSYNEQFF. For the CDR3, the DNA is TGTGCCAGCAGCGTAGACGTGAGCTCCTACAATGAGCAGTTCTTC.

The chain has TRBV9 and TRBJ2-2; D is uncertain. The germline V gene encodes CDR1 SGDLS and CDR2 YYNGEE. CDR3 length equals 15 residues. V was clipped by 1 base and J by 0 bases, with 7 bases between them. In DNA, the CDR3 is TGTGCCAGCAGCGTAACCCTTGCGAACACCGGGGAGCTGTTTTTT. As protein: CASSVTLANTGELFF. Full variable domain (rest looked up from reference TRBV9 and TRBJ2-2): DSGVTQTPKHLITATGQRVTLRCSPRSGDLSVYWYQQSLDQGLQFLIQYYNGEERAKGNILERFSAQQFPDLHSELNLSSLELGDSALYFCASSVTLANTGELFFGEGSRLTVL.

This CDR3 is CASSVLATKKGEQYF. CDR3 nucleotides: TGTGCCAGCAGCGTACTAGCGACCAAAAAAGGCGAGCAGTACTTC. V and J are TRBV6-5 and TRBJ2-7; TRBD2 agrees at 7 bases. Germline CDR1 is MNHEY and CDR2 is SVGAGI. This CDR3 contains 15 residues. V was pared by 6 bases and J by 6 bases, with 14 bases of the junction left unmatched.

The J gene is TRBJ1-2, the V gene TRBV29-1, with a tentative D call TRBD1 (6 bases). Between the trimmed V and J ends, which lost 2 bases and 9 bases, there was a span of 13 bases. The CDR3 runs to 12 residues. Germline V gene data show CDR1 as SQVTM and CDR2 as ANQGSEA. The CDR3 DNA follows: TGCAGCGTTGAAACGGACAGAAATCGCTACACCTTC. Translating it yields CSVETDRNRYTF.

The chain carries TRBV5-4 and TRBJ1-1; TRBD1 is a possible D gene (5 bases). V gave up 4 bases and J gave up 5 bases, with 9 bases separating them. The CDR3 has 12 amino acids. CDR1 and CDR2 (germline): SGHNT, YYREEE (reference sequence). CDR3 coding DNA: TGTGCCAGCAGCAGGGGAATTACTGAAGCTTTCTTT. Encoded protein: CASSRGITEAFF.

This chain links TRBV5-4 with TRBJ2-7; TRBD2 aligns across 7 bases. The CDR3 covers 15 residues. With V trimmed by 0 bases and J by 1 base, 4 bases remained unmatched. Germline assignment: CDR1 SGHNT and CDR2 YYREEE (reference sequence). As DNA, the CDR3 is TGTGCCAGCAGCTTGGTGGCTAGCGGTTCCTACGAGCAGTACTTC. Protein product: CASSLVASGSYEQYF.

The gene calls are TRBV27 and TRBJ1-4; the D is unclear. The CDR3 covers 13 residues. The V gene lost 3 bases and the J gene lost 12 bases, with 14 bases spanning the gap. Germline CDR1 is MNHEY and CDR2 is SMNVEV (reference sequence). The CDR3 DNA is TGTGCCAGCAGTTTTCGACATACAGCCCAACTGTTTTTT. It codes for CASSFRHTAQLFF.

The chain links TRBV5-1 to TRBJ1-1; 12 bases map to TRBD1. V shed 0 bases and J 0 bases; nucleotides not matched to a gene: 9. The CDR3 contains 19 residues. Germline loops: CDR1 SGHRS, CDR2 YFSETQ. The CDR3 DNA is TGCGCCAGCAGCTTGGCCTTGGGACAGGGGGCTTGGATGAACACTGAAGCTTTCTTT. It translates to CASSLALGQGAWMNTEAFF.

This clone was found a few times. V usage is TRBV6-4 and J usage is TRBJ2-3; perhaps TRBD1 as D (6 bases). Trimming took 0 bases from V and 0 from J, leaving 7 bases between them. The CDR3 runs 15 residues. Germline-derived CDR1 and CDR2 are MRHNA and SNTAGT. The CDR3 reads CASSDSQGSTDTQYF. The DNA for the CDR3 is TGTGCCAGCAGTGACTCGCAGGGGAGCACAGATACGCAGTATTTT.

DNA for the CDR3: TGCGCCAGCAGCCCCGGGGACTACATAAAATACAATGAGCAGTTCTTC. It specifies CASSPGDYIKYNEQFF. The chain joins TRBV5-1 to TRBJ2-1, with 7 bases lining up with TRBD2. Germline V gene data show CDR1 as SGHRS and CDR2 as YFSETQ. The CDR3 is 16 residues long. J was trimmed by 4 bases and V by 4 bases; bases with no gene match: 11.

A single count supports this clone. The chain carries TRBV3-1 (or the pseudogene TRBV3-2) and TRBJ2-1, with 13 bases fitting TRBD2. After removal of 5 bases from V and 6 bases from J, the junction contained 4 bases not matched to a gene. Germline values: CDR1 LGHDT, CDR2 YNNKEL (reference sequence). The CDR3 sequence is 15 residues long. CDR3 loop: CASSARTSGSNEQFF. The CDR3 coding sequence is TGTGCCAGCAGCGCCCGGACTAGCGGGAGCAATGAGCAGTTCTTC.

The rearrangement uses TRBV5-1 and TRBJ2-7; 8 nucleotides align to TRBD1. This CDR3 comprises 14 residues. Per germline, CDR1 SGHRS and CDR2 YFSETQ. The J segment lost 2 bases and the V segment lost 4 bases, leaving 5 bases of the junction unmatched. The CDR3 region has the DNA TGCGCCAGCAGCCTGACAGGGGTGACCTACGAGCAGTACTTC. Its protein is CASSLTGVTYEQYF.

The chain couples TRBV12-3 or TRBV12-4 to TRBJ2-7; a possible D gene is TRBD1 (6 bases). This CDR3 has 12 amino acids. Deletions cut 0 bases from V and 6 bases from J, with 6 bases between. CDR3 protein: CASSLAGAEQYF. The CDR3 DNA reads as TGTGCCAGCAGTTTAGCGGGGGCCGAGCAGTACTTC.

The V call is TRBV15, the J call TRBJ1-5; no firm D call. The CDR3 is made up of 12 amino acids. V gave up 1 base and J gave up 7 bases, with 5 bases separating them. Germline CDR1 LNHNV, CDR2 YYDKDF (reference sequence). The CDR3 protein is CATSRVEQPQHF. CDR3 bases: TGTGCCACCAGCAGAGTTGAACAGCCCCAGCATTTT.

The chain is built from TRBV7-9 and TRBJ2-2, with D uncertain. The CDR3 is 11 residues long. CDR1 SEHNR and CDR2 FQNEAQ come from the germline V gene (reference sequence). V gave up 4 bases and J gave up 9 bases, with 6 bases separating them. The CDR3, as DNA: TGTGCCAGCAGCTCCGAGTGGGAGCTGTTTTTT. Its translation is CASSSEWELFF.

The chain employs TRBV7-9 and TRBJ1-2, with 9 bases identical to TRBD1. Unmatched junction bases numbered 12, after V lost 4 bases and J lost 6 bases. The CDR3 runs 16 residues. Germline CDR1 and CDR2: SEHNR and FQNEAQ (reference sequence). CDR3 sequence: CASSSRSLGQGHGYTF. In DNA, the CDR3 is TGTGCCAGCAGCTCACGGAGCCTGGGACAGGGACATGGCTACACCTTC.

This chain connects TRBV7-9 to TRBJ2-7; no clear D gene. Deletions cut 3 bases from V and 0 bases from J, with 6 bases between. Germline V CDR1 and CDR2: SEHNR, FQNEAQ (reference sequence). The CDR3 extends over 13 amino acids. The CDR3 DNA reads as TGTGCCAGCAGCTTTGGAAGCTCCTACGAGCAGTACTTC. Its protein product is CASSFGSSYEQYF.

This chain joins TRBV28 and TRBJ1-1; D not resolved. From germline, CDR1 is MDHEN and CDR2 SYDVKM. The CDR3 loop spans 11 amino acids. V lost 3 bases and J lost 7, with 6 bases in between. The CDR3 is CASSLVGEAFF. The CDR3 bases are TGTGCCAGCAGTTTGGTGGGTGAAGCTTTCTTT.

The chain couples TRBV10-1 to TRBJ2-7; D may be TRBD2 (5 bases). Per germline, CDR1 WNHNN and CDR2 SYGVQD (reference sequence). The CDR3 length is 13 residues. The germline V and J ends were trimmed by 6 bases and 6 bases, with 15 bases remaining between them. CDR3 in amino acids: CASSLGSRGEQYF. The CDR3 DNA follows: TGCGCCAGCAGCCTTGGGTCCCGGGGCGAGCAGTACTTC.

This rearrangement joins TRBV3-1 (or the pseudogene TRBV3-2) to TRBJ1-2, with TRBD1 matching 9 bases. This CDR3 is built from 15 residues. Germline V gene lookup returns CDR1 LGHDT and CDR2 YNNKEL (reference sequence). V lost 4 bases and J lost 5; bases outside the gene matches: 8. CDR3 region: CASSPRDRAGYGYTF. The DNA of the CDR3 is TGTGCCAGCAGCCCCCGGGACAGGGCTGGGTATGGCTACACCTTC.

CDR3 nucleotide sequence: TGTGCCAGCAGCTCCGCCCCTTTTTTGAGCACAGATACGCAGTATTTT. Its translation is CASSSAPFLSTDTQYF. This chain uses TRBV7-6 with TRBJ2-3; no clear D gene. Germline V lookup: CDR1 SGHVS, CDR2 FNYEAQ. The V end lost 4 bases, the J end lost 0 bases, and 14 bases lay between the germline ends. There are 16 residues in the CDR3. The full variable domain, completed using reference TRBV7-6 and TRBJ2-3, is GAGVSQSPRYKVTKRGQDVALRCDPISGHVSLYWYRQALGQGPEFLTYFNYEAQQDKSGLPNDRFSAERPEGSISTLTIQRTEQRDSAMYRCASSSAPFLSTDTQYFGPGTRLTVL.